This T cell receptor beta chain came from a study of T cell responses to AZD1222 COVID-19 vaccine. Study-level background: Second doses at about 4 or about 12 weeks were pooled.

Notes on the study in general: White British donors predominated, females outnumbered males, and clonal diversity was possibly underestimated.

A note on this clone: The antigen is not known.

TCRdb's copy holds only in-frame clones and misses some; the assay was immunoSEQ multiplex PCR. The sample lists some 160,000 clones, around 93% occurring once. J was trimmed by 6 bases and V by 7 bases; bases with no gene match: 9. CDR1 and CDR2 (germline): WSHSY, SAAADI. The CDR3 totals 13 residues. This clonotype was sampled from an adult in good health. Material: peripheral blood, obtained on day 0 of AZD1222 vaccination. The V call is TRBV10-2, the J call TRBJ2-7, with TRBD1 matching over 7 bases. The CDR3 spells CASMGQILVEQYF. In nucleotides, the CDR3 is TGCGCCAGCATGGGACAGATCCTTGTCGAGCAGTACTTC.